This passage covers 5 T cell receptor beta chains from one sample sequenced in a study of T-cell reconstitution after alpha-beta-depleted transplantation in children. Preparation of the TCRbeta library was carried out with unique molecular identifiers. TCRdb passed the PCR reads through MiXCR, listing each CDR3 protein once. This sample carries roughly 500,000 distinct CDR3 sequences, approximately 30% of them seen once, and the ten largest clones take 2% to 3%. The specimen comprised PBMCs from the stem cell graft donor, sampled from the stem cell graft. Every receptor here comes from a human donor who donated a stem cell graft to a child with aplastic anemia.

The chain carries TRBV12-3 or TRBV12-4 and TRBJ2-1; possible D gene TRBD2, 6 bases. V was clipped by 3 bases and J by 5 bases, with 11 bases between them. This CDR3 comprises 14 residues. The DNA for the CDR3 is TGTGCCAGCAGTTTTCGGGGGTGGGACAATGAGCAGTTCTTC. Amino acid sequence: CASSFRGWDNEQFF.

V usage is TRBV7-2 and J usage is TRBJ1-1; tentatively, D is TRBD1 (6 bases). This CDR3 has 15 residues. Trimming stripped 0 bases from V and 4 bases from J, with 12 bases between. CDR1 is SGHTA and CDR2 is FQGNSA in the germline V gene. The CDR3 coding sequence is TGTGCCAGCAGCTTAGCGTCTGGAGGGGGCACTGAAGCTTTCTTT. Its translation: CASSLASGGGTEAFF.

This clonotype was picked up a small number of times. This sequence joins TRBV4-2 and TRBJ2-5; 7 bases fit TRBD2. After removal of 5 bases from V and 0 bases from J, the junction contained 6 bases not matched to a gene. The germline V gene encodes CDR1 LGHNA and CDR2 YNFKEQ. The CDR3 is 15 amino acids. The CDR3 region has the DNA TGTGCCAGCAGCGAAGCGAGCGGGAACCAAGAGACCCAGTACTTC. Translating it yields CASSEASGNQETQYF.

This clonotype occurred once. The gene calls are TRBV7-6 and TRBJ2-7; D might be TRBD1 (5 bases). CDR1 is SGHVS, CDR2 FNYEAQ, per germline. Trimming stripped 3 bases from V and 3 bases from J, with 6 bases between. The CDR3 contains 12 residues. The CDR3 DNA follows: TGTGCCAGCAGCTTCCAGGGCTACGAGCAGTACTTC. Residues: CASSFQGYEQYF.

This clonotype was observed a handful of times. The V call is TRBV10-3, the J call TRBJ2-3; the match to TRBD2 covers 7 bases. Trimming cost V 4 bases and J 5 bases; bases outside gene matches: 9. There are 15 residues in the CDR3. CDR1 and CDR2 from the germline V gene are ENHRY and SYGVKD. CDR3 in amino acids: CAISGAGSPRDTQYF. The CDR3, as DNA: TGTGCCATCAGTGGAGCGGGATCCCCGAGAGATACGCAGTATTTT.